This T cell receptor beta chain is drawn from a study of a mutant IDH1 vaccine in newly diagnosed glioma. In the study overall: The treated group averaged approximately 42 years old and was around 60% male, about 40% female.

Between the trimmed V and J ends, which lost 3 bases and 7 bases, there was a span of 21 bases. The CDR3 spans 16 residues. Germline V gives CDR1 KGHSH, CDR2 LQKENI. Regarding the study as a whole: With respect to changes in top peripheral T cell clonotypes, pseudoprogression seemed unrelated. Among patients, 80% to 95% showed immune responses induced by the vaccine.

With regard to this clone: Its matching antigen is unknown.

The method was immunoSEQ multiplex PCR; TCRdb's version includes in-frame clones alone and lacks a portion of them. This sample has tens of thousands of clones, with around four fifths found just once. Time point in this sample: week 35, safety follow-up. Every vaccine dose comprised 300 ug of mutant IDH1 20-mer peptide plus topical imiquimod. There were eight vaccinations for patients, given in weeks 1, 3, 5, 7, 11, 15, 19 and 23. V gene TRBV18 combines with J gene TRBJ2-5; D ambiguous. The receptor's source is a woman aged 40-49 years with glioma. Sequences were derived from PBMCs, sampled from a glioma patient whose treatment included an IDH1 peptide vaccine. The CDR3 bases are TGTGCCAGCTCACCCATAGGACGCACCCCCACCGGGACCCAGTACTTC. Translating it yields CASSPIGRTPTGTQYF.